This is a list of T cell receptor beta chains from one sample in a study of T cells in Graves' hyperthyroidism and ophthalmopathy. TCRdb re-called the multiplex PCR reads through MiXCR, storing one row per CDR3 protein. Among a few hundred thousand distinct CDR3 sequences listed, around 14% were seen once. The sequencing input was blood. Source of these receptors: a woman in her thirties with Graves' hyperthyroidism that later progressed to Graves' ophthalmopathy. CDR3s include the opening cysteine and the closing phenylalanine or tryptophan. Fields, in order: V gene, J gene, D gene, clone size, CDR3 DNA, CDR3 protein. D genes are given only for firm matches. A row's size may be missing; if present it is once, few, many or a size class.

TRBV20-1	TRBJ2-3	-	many	TGCAGTGCTAAACTCTGGGAGGATACGCAGTATTTT	CSAKLWEDTQYF
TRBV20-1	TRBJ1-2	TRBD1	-	TGCAGTGCCAACAGGGGCAATGACTATGGCTACACCTTC	CSANRGNDYGYTF
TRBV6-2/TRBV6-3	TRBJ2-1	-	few	TGTGCCAGCAGTACTATCGCTGGGAATGAGCAGTTCTTC	CASSTIAGNEQFF
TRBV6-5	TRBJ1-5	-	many	TGTGCCAGCAGTTACGGGCCAGATAATCAGCCCCAGCATTTT	CASSYGPDNQPQHF
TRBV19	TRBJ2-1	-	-	TGTGCCAGTAGGAACAGGGATAGGGAGCAGTTCTTC	CASRNRDREQFF
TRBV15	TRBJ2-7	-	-	TGTGCCACCAGCAGAGAAAGGGTGTCAGACGAGCAGTACTTC	CATSRERVSDEQYF
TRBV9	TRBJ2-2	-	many	TGTGCCAGCAGCGTAGCGGGCCGTGGTACCGGGGAGCTGTTTTTT	CASSVAGRGTGELFF
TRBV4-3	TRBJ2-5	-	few	TGCGCCAGCAGCCAAGATAGCAAGTCCAAGACCCAGTACTTC	CASSQDSKSKTQYF
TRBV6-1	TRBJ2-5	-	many	TGTGCCAGCCAACTTATAGGGGAAGAGACCCAGTACTTC	CASQLIGEETQYF
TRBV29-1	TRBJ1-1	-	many	TGCAGCGTTGAAGATGAGGGGCAGAAAGCTTTCTTT	CSVEDEGQKAFF
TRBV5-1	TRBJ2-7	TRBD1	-	TGCGCCAGCAGCTTGGGGACAGACAGGGGTCTGTACGAGCAGTACTTC	CASSLGTDRGLYEQYF
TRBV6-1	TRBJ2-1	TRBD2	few	TGTGCCAGCAGGCAACCGGGACTAGCGGGAGCAGGAAATGAGCAGTTCTTC	CASRQPGLAGAGNEQFF
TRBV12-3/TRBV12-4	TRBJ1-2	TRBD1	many	TGTGCCAGCAGTAAGGACAGGCCGGAGGGAGGCTACACCTTC	CASSKDRPEGGYTF
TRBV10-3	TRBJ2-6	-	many	TGTGCCATCACCCCCGGGGGCTCTGGGGCCAACGTCCTGACTTTC	CAITPGGSGANVLTF
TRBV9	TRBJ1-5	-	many	TGTGCCAGCAGCGTAGGGGCCGGGATTGGGAATAGCAATCAGCCCCAGCATTTT	CASSVGAGIGNSNQPQHF
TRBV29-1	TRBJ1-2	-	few	TGCAGCGTTCTGTTTCGTCAGGGGCGAGGCTACACCTTC	CSVLFRQGRGYTF
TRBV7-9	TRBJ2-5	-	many	TGTGCCAGCAGCTTAATCGGGACGCAAGAGACCCAGTACTTC	CASSLIGTQETQYF
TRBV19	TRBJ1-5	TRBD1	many	TGTGCCAGTAGTACCACAGGGGGCAATCAGCCCCAGCATTTT	CASSTTGGNQPQHF
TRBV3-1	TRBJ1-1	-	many	TGTGCCAGCAGCCCATCCCGAGGGACTGAAGCTTTCTTT	CASSPSRGTEAFF
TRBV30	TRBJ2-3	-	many	TGTGCCTGGAGCGGGCCATTCACAGATACGCAGTATTTT	CAWSGPFTDTQYF
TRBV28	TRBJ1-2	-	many	TGTGCCAGCAGTTTAGCTCGGGCCCGCTATGGCTACACCTTC	CASSLARARYGYTF
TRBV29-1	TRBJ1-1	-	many	TGCAGCGCCACGACAACTTTAGTCACTGAAGCTTTCTTT	CSATTTLVTEAFF
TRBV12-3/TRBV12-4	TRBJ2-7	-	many	TGTGCCAGCAGTTTACAGCCGTACGAGCAGTACTTC	CASSLQPYEQYF
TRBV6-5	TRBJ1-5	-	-	TGTGCCAGCAGTTACTCGACGGTAGGCAATCAGCCCCAGCATTTT	CASSYSTVGNQPQHF
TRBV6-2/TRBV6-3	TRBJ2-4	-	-	TGTGCCAGCATTAACAGTCTCCGCAAAAACATTCAGTACTTC	CASINSLRKNIQYF
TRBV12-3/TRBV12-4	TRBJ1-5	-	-	TGTGCCAGCAGTTTAGTCGGTTTTGATCAGCCCCAGCATTTT	CASSLVGFDQPQHF
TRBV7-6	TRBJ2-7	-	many	TGTGCCAGCAGCTTAGAGGGGGACCCCTACGAGCAGTACTTC	CASSLEGDPYEQYF
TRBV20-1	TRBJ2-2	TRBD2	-	TGCAGTGCTAGAGATCTCCGAGCGGGAGTAGACGTCGGGGAGCTGTTTTTT	CSARDLRAGVDVGELFF
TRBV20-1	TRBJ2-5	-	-	TGCAGTGCTAGAGATGCCCTGCCAGGGAAGATCTACCAAGAGACCCAGTACTTC	CSARDALPGKIYQETQYF
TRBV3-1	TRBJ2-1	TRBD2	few	TGTGCCAGCAGGGGACTAGCGGGACCCACGGACGAGCAGTTCTTC	CASRGLAGPTDEQFF
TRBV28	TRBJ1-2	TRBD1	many	TGTGCCAGCAGTTTGGTTCTCCGGACAGGGGATGGCTACACCTTC	CASSLVLRTGDGYTF
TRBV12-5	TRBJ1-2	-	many	TGTGCTAGGGCAGCCCATGCTGACCGGGCTGGCTACACCTTC	CARAAHADRAGYTF
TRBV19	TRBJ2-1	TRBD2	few	TGTGCCAGTAGTTCTAGCGGGAGTTGGGGTGAGCAGTTCTTC	CASSSSGSWGEQFF
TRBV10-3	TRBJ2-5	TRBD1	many	TGTGCCTCCCAGACAGGGGGCGCGGAGACCCAGTACTTC	CASQTGGAETQYF
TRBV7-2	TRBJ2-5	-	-	TGTGCCAGCAGCTTAGAGGAGAATTGGACCCAGTACTTC	CASSLEENWTQYF
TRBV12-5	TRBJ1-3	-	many	TGTGCTAGTGGTCAGGGGTCTGGAAACACCATATATTTT	CASGQGSGNTIYF
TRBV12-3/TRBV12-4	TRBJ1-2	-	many	TGTGCCAGCAGTGTAACAGGGAGAGGCTACACCTTC	CASSVTGRGYTF
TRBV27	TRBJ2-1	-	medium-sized	TGTGCCAGCAGTCGGACTAACAATGAGCAGTTCTTC	CASSRTNNEQFF
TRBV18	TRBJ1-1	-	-	TGTGCCAGCTTCCCGGACACCCTGAACACTGAAGCTTTCTTT	CASFPDTLNTEAFF
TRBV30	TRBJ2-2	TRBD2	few	TGTGCCTGGGGGGGAGGGATCCTCATCGGGGAGCTGTTTTTT	CAWGGGILIGELFF
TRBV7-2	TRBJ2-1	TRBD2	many	TGTGCCAGCAGCCCGCAAACTAGCGGGCTCGGGTACAATGAGCAGTTCTTC	CASSPQTSGLGYNEQFF
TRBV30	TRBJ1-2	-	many	TGTGCCTGGAGTCACCCTAACTATGGCTACACCTTC	CAWSHPNYGYTF
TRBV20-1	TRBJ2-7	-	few	TGCAGTGCTAGAGTCGGTAGCAGCAGCATCCACGAGCAGTACTTC	CSARVGSSSIHEQYF
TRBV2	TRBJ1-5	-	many	TGTGCCACTCGGGATTTGCGCAATCAGCCCCAGCATTTT	CATRDLRNQPQHF
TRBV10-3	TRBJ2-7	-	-	TGTGCCATCAAAGATGGCGGGAAACTCCTCTACGAGCAGTACTTC	CAIKDGGKLLYEQYF
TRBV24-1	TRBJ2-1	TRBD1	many	TGTGCCACCAGTAAGACCGGGACAGGGTTCAGCAATGAGCAGTTCTTC	CATSKTGTGFSNEQFF
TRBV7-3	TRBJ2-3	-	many	TGTGCCAGCAGCTTAGCTCCGCATGCGGTGGATACGCAGTATTTT	CASSLAPHAVDTQYF
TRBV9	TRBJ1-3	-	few	TGTGCCAGCACCAGACAGGGAAACACCATATATTTT	CASTRQGNTIYF